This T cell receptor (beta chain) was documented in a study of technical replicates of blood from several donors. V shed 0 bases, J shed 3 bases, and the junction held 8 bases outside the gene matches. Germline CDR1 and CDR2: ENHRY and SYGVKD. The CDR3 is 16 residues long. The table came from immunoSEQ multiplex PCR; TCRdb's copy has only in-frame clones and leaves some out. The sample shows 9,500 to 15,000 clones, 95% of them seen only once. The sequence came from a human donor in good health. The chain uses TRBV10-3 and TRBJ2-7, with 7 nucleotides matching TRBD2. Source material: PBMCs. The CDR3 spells CAISESTSRDFYEQYF. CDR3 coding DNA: TGTGCCATCAGTGAGTCGACTAGCCGGGATTTCTACGAGCAGTACTTC.